These 7 T cell receptor beta chains originate from one sample sequenced in a study of PD-L1 blockade in urothelial cancer. Only in-frame clones appear in the TCRdb table, and some are missing; sequencing was by immunoSEQ multiplex PCR. Seen here are 70,000 or so clones, about 88% observed once, and the top ten hold 3.4%. The material sequenced was PBMCs, taken around atezolizumab (anti-PD-L1) treatment. The receptors were sampled from a man aged 60 to 75 with urothelial cancer.

This chain connects TRBV4-1 to TRBJ2-1, with unresolved D. Per the germline V gene, CDR1 is MGHRA and CDR2 is YSYEKL. V was pared by 4 bases and J by 2 bases, with 12 bases between. The CDR3 totals 15 residues. The CDR3 loop is CASSPHSPTYNEQFF. CDR3 DNA sequence: TGCGCCAGCAGCCCCCACTCACCAACCTACAATGAGCAGTTCTTC.

The chain combines TRBV6-4 with TRBJ1-1; perhaps TRBD1 as D (5 bases). Germline values: CDR1 MRHNA, CDR2 SNTAGT. Trimming pared 2 bases from V and 3 bases from J, leaving 10 bases between. CDR3 size: 14 residues. CDR3 sequence (DNA): TGTGCCAGCAGTGACGAAGCGGGGGACACTGAAGCTTTCTTT. Its translation: CASSDEAGDTEAFF.

The chain recombines TRBV25-1 with TRBJ1-5; 9 nucleotides match TRBD1. V was clipped by 3 bases and J by 3 bases; unmatched bases: 3. CDR1 is MGHDK and CDR2 is SYGVNS in the germline V gene. The CDR3 totals 15 residues. CDR3: CASSDTGGVNQPQHF. The CDR3, as DNA: TGTGCCAGCAGTGATACAGGGGGCGTCAATCAGCCCCAGCATTTT. Using reference TRBV25-1 and TRBJ1-5 for the parts outside the CDR3, the full variable domain is EADIYQTPRYLVIGTGKKITLECSQTMGHDKMYWYQQDPGMELHLIHYSYGVNSTEKGDLSSESTVSRIRTEHFPLTLESARPSHTSQYLCASSDTGGVNQPQHFGDGTRLSIL.

The chain uses TRBV13 and TRBJ2-7; TRBD2 matches at 13 bases. Germline V gene data show CDR1 as PRHDT and CDR2 as FYEKMQ (reference sequence). Trimming at V came to 4 bases and at J to 2 bases, leaving 5 bases not matched to a gene. The CDR3 length is 16 residues. In DNA form, the CDR3 reads TGTGCCAGCAGCTATGGGACTAGCGGGACCACCTACGAGCAGTACTTC. Protein: CASSYGTSGTTYEQYF.

The chain employs TRBV29-1 and TRBJ1-2; D unclear. Germline assignment: CDR1 SQVTM and CDR2 ANQGSEA. CDR3 size: 12 residues. The V end was cut by 4 bases, the J end by 4 bases, with 10 bases between. In DNA form, the CDR3 reads TGCAGCGTTGGGCAGGTACTCTATGGCTACACCTTC. It translates to CSVGQVLYGYTF.

The chain is built from TRBV5-4 and TRBJ2-2; 10 nucleotides align to TRBD1. Trimming took 4 bases from V and 4 from J; bases not matched to a gene: 7. The CDR3 spans 16 residues. Germline CDR1 SGHNT, CDR2 YYREEE (reference sequence). The CDR3 DNA follows: TGTGCCAGCAGCCCAACGACAGGGGGCATCACCGGGGAGCTGTTTTTT. It is translated as CASSPTTGGITGELFF.

V and J are TRBV7-2 and TRBJ2-2; the D is unclear. Germline V gene sequence: CDR1 SGHTA, CDR2 FQGNSA. Trimming stripped 3 bases from V and 7 bases from J, with 9 bases between. This CDR3 comprises 13 residues. CDR3 region: CASSLGLVGELFF. CDR3 nucleotides: TGTGCCAGCAGCTTGGGCTTAGTCGGGGAGCTGTTTTTT.